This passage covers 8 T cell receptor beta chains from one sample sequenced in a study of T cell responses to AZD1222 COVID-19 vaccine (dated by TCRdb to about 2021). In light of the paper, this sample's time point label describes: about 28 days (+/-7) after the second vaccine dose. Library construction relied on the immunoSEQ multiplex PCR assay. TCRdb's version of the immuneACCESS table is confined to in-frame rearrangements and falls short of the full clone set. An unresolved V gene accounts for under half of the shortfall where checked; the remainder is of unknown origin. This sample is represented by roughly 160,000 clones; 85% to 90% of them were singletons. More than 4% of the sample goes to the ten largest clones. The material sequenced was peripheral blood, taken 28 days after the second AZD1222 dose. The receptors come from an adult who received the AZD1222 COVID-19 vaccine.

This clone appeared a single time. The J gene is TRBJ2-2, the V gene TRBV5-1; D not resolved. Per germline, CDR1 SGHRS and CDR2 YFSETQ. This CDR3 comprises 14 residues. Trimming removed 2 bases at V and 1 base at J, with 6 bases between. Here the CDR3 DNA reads TGCGCCAGCAGCTTTACACGGAACACCGGGGAGCTGTTTTTT. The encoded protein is CASSFTRNTGELFF.

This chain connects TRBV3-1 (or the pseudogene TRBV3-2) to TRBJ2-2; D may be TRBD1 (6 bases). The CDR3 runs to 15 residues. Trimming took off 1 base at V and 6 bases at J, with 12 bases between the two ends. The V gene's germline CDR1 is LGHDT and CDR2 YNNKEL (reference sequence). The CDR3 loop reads CASSQATTGPGELFF. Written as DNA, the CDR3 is TGTGCCAGCAGCCAAGCGACAACAGGGCCCGGGGAGCTGTTTTTT.

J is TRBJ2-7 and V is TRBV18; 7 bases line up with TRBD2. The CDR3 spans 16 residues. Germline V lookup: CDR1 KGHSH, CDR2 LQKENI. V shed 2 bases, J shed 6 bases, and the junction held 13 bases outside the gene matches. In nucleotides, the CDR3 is TGTGCCAGCTCACCATTGGCGGGGGATGTCAGGTTCGAGCAGTACTTC. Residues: CASSPLAGDVRFEQYF.

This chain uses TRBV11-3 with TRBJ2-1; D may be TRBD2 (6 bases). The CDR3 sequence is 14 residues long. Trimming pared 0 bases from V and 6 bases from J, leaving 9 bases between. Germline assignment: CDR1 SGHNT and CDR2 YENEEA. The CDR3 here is CASSLDFGGNEQFF. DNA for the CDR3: TGTGCCAGCAGCTTAGATTTCGGGGGCAATGAGCAGTTCTTC.

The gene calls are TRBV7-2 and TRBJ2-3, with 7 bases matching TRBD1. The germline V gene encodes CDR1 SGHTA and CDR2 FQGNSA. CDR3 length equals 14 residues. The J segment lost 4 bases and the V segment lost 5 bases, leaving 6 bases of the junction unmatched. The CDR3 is CASSLGQFADTQYF. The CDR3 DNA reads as TGTGCCAGCAGCCTGGGACAGTTCGCAGATACGCAGTATTTT.

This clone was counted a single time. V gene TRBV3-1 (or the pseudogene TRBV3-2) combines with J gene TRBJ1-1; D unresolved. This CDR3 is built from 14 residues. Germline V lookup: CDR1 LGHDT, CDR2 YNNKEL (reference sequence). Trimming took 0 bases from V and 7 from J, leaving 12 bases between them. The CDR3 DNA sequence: TGTGCCAGCAGCCAAGAGGCAGGCTATATTGAAGCTTTCTTT. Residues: CASSQEAGYIEAFF.

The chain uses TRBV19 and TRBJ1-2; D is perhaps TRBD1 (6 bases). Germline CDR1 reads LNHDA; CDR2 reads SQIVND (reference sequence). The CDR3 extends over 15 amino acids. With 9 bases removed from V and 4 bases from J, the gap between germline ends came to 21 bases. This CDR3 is CASDHRGGGSYGYTF. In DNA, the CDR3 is TGTGCCAGCGATCATCGAGGGGGTGGAAGCTATGGCTACACCTTC.

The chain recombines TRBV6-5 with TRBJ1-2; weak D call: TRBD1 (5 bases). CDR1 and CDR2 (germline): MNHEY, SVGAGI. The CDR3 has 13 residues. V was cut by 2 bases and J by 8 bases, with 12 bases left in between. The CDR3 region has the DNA TGTGCCAGCAGTTACGGGACCTGGTGGGGCTACACCTTC. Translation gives CASSYGTWWGYTF.